This TCR beta chain was observed in a study of response to subunit inactivated influenza vaccine. Study outcomes and limitations: Researchers suggested that each seasonal influenza vaccination recruits few new T cells.

A remark on this clonotype: Its specificity is not known.

Via MiXCR, TCRdb re-called the RT-PCR reads, giving one row per CDR3 protein. The profile shows 860,000 or so distinct CDR3 sequences, approximately 22% of them singletons. The CDR3 contains 16 residues. Germline assignment: CDR1 SGHRS and CDR2 YFSETQ. V lost 4 bases, J lost 1 base, and 6 bases stayed unmatched. The specimen comprised PBMCs from blood, sampled 4 to 6 days after vaccination. The sequence derives from a man in his forties or fifties who received an inactivated influenza vaccine. The genes are TRBV5-1 and TRBJ2-2, with 8 bases that match TRBD1. The CDR3: CASSPRTGMNTGELFF. CDR3 bases: TGCGCCAGCAGCCCCCGGACAGGGATGAACACCGGGGAGCTGTTTTTT.